Each of the 18 T cell receptor beta chains below was sequenced from the same sample in a study of shared clonotypes between healthy human individuals. Sequenced by immunoSEQ multiplex PCR; TCRdb stores in-frame clones only, minus some. The table has 2 million to 2.5 million clones, approximately 94% seen once. Sequences were obtained from naive CD4+ T cells sorted from blood. Sample subset: CD45RA+ positively selected. All receptors come from a man aged 18 to 30 in good health.

The chain carries TRBV5-1 and TRBJ1-2; D unclear. The CDR3 consists of 14 residues. Germline V gene data show CDR1 as SGHRS and CDR2 as YFSETQ. V was clipped by 4 bases and J by 4 bases, with 14 bases between them. In DNA, the CDR3 is TGCGCCAGCAGCCATCCCGAGGGCGGCTATGGCTACACCTTC. Its protein is CASSHPEGGYGYTF.

A remark on this clone: The sample holds other DNA sequences that translate to the same CDR3. The chain has TRBV5-1 and TRBJ1-6; a possible D gene is TRBD1 (6 bases). With 0 bases removed from V and 6 bases from J, the gap between germline ends came to 7 bases. CDR3 size: 14 residues. CDR1 and CDR2 from the germline V gene are SGHRS and YFSETQ. For the CDR3, the DNA is TGCGCCAGCAGCTTGGGGACAGTTAATTCACCCCTCCACTTT. Encoded protein: CASSLGTVNSPLHF.

The chain is built from TRBV6-6 and TRBJ1-2; D might be TRBD1 (5 bases). This CDR3 contains 12 residues. CDR1 MNHNY and CDR2 SVGAGI come from the germline V gene (reference sequence). V lost 6 bases and J lost 8, with 13 bases in between. The CDR3 nucleotides read TGTGCCAGCAGCTACGACAGCCGAGGCTACACCTTC. It specifies CASSYDSRGYTF.

The J gene is TRBJ2-7, the V gene TRBV5-1, with D uncertain. Per the germline V gene, CDR1 is SGHRS and CDR2 is YFSETQ. This CDR3 has 13 residues. V was clipped by 3 bases and J by 7 bases, with 14 bases between them. The CDR3 DNA reads TGCGCCAGCAGCTGGAACGTCGAGGAGGAGCAGTACTTC. Protein sequence: CASSWNVEEEQYF.

V and J are TRBV5-4 and TRBJ2-1, with 16 bases that match TRBD2. V was pared by 6 bases and J by 7 bases, with 13 bases of the junction left unmatched. The V gene's germline CDR1 is SGHNT and CDR2 YYREEE (reference sequence). CDR3 length: 18 amino acids. CDR3 region: CASNPGGTSGGVVNEQFF. The CDR3, as DNA: TGTGCCAGCAACCCCGGCGGGACTAGCGGGGGGGTAGTAAATGAGCAGTTCTTC.

V usage is TRBV27 and J usage is TRBJ2-2; 9 bases map to TRBD1. This CDR3 is 17 amino acids long. The ends lost 4 bases at V and 0 bases at J; junction bases unmatched: 6. Germline V gene sequence: CDR1 MNHEY, CDR2 SMNVEV (reference sequence). CDR3 loop: CASSWPTGGANTGELFF. The CDR3 DNA follows: TGTGCCAGCAGTTGGCCGACAGGGGGAGCGAACACCGGGGAGCTGTTTTTT.

As to this clone: The same CDR3 also results from other DNA sequences found in this sample. The chain links TRBV5-1 to TRBJ2-5; D might be TRBD1 or TRBD2, each matching 5 bases. The CDR3 covers 13 residues. Trimming removed 5 bases at V and 1 base at J, with 9 bases between. Germline V gene data show CDR1 as SGHRS and CDR2 as YFSETQ. CDR3 DNA: TGCGCCAGCAGGACGGGGCCCCAAGAGACCCAGTACTTC. Translating gives CASRTGPQETQYF.

This chain uses TRBV29-1 with TRBJ1-3; the match to TRBD1 covers 7 bases. The V and J ends lost 4 bases and 0 bases, in that order; junction bases with no gene match: 0. This CDR3 spans 13 amino acids. Germline V gene sequence: CDR1 SQVTM, CDR2 ANQGSEA. CDR3 amino acids: CSVGTGSGNTIYF. The CDR3 bases are TGCAGCGTTGGGACAGGCTCTGGAAACACCATATATTTT.

The V call is TRBV28, the J call TRBJ1-5; TRBD1 is a possible D gene (6 bases). The CDR3 length is 15 residues. CDR1 MDHEN and CDR2 SYDVKM come from the germline V gene. Trimming shortened V by 7 bases and J by 4 bases, and 17 bases separated the two germline ends. The CDR3 bases are TGTGCCAGCACCGTCCTCCGGGACACAAATCAGCCCCAGCATTTT. Its translation: CASTVLRDTNQPQHF.

This clone is a singleton in its sample. V and J are TRBV9 and TRBJ2-7; tentatively, D is TRBD2 (6 bases). CDR3 length: 15 residues. V was shortened by 4 bases and J by 2 bases, with 16 bases between the two germline ends. Germline assignment: CDR1 SGDLS and CDR2 YYNGEE. The CDR3 loop reads CASSPTPGTAYEQYF. The DNA for the CDR3 is TGTGCCAGCAGCCCCACCCCGGGGACTGCCTACGAGCAGTACTTC.

The V and J genes are TRBV28 and TRBJ1-2, with D possibly being TRBD1 (6 bases). V shed 6 bases and J shed 3 bases, with 14 bases lying between them. The germline gives CDR1 MDHEN, CDR2 SYDVKM. This CDR3 region has 14 residues. The CDR3 reads CASSATGAHYGYTF. DNA of the CDR3: TGTGCCAGCAGCGCGACAGGTGCTCACTATGGCTACACCTTC.

The chain links TRBV27 to TRBJ1-6; D is uncertain. The germline V gene encodes CDR1 MNHEY and CDR2 SMNVEV (reference sequence). This CDR3 comprises 15 residues. V was clipped by 6 bases and J by 8 bases, with 17 bases between them. The CDR3 nucleotides read TGTGCCAGCAGATCCCTTCCGGAAGGATATTCACCCCTCCACTTT. Protein: CASRSLPEGYSPLHF.

CDR3 protein: CATSRVYGLETQYF. The CDR3 nucleotides are TGTGCCACCAGCAGAGTTTACGGACTAGAGACCCAGTACTTC. V is TRBV15 and J is TRBJ2-5; weak D call: TRBD2 (5 bases). The CDR3 extends over 14 amino acids. Germline V lookup: CDR1 LNHNV, CDR2 YYDKDF (reference sequence). Trimming took off 1 base at V and 4 bases at J, with 10 bases between the two ends.

V usage is TRBV28 and J usage is TRBJ1-1, with a tentative D call TRBD1 (5 bases). From germline, CDR1 is MDHEN and CDR2 SYDVKM. The CDR3 is 14 residues long. V lost 5 bases to trimming and J lost 1 base, with 11 bases between them. Here the CDR3 reads CASSTPGGNTEAFF. The CDR3 DNA follows: TGTGCCAGCAGTACCCCGGGGGGGAACACTGAAGCTTTCTTT.

The chain carries TRBV7-3 and TRBJ2-7, with D perhaps matching TRBD1 (6 bases). This CDR3 is 15 amino acids long. Germline-derived CDR1 and CDR2 are SGHTA and FQGTGA. V gave up 4 bases and J gave up 2 bases, with 15 bases separating them. The CDR3 nucleotides read TGTGCCAGCAGCTCCAACCATGGGACAACCTACGAGCAGTACTTC. As protein: CASSSNHGTTYEQYF.

The chain recombines TRBV4-1 with TRBJ1-6; perhaps TRBD1 as D (6 bases). The CDR3 has 15 amino acids. Germline lookup yields CDR1 MGHRA and CDR2 YSYEKL. Between the trimmed V and J ends, which lost 4 bases and 14 bases, there was a span of 21 bases. Here the CDR3 reads CASSREDSVFEALHF. The CDR3 coding sequence is TGCGCCAGCAGCCGAGAGGACAGCGTTTTTGAGGCCCTCCACTTT.

The rearrangement links TRBV7-9 to TRBJ2-7; D is uncertain. CDR1 and CDR2 (germline): SEHNR, FQNEAQ (reference sequence). Trimming pared 3 bases from V and 3 bases from J, leaving 9 bases between. The CDR3 spans 13 residues. CDR3 DNA sequence: TGTGCCAGCAGCTTTCCTAATGACTACGAGCAGTACTTC. Amino acids: CASSFPNDYEQYF.

This clone has a single count. The chain links TRBV5-1 to TRBJ2-4; D is unresolved. Germline V gene data show CDR1 as SGHRS and CDR2 as YFSETQ. V was trimmed by 0 bases and J by 0 bases, leaving 4 bases between them. There are 14 residues in the CDR3. The CDR3 DNA reads as TGCGCCAGCAGCTTGGCGTTAGCCAAAAACATTCAGTACTTC. This codes for CASSLALAKNIQYF.